This T cell receptor beta chain was recorded in a study of shared clonotypes between healthy human individuals. Study outcomes and limitations: Limited genetic and exposure-history diversity came from having few donors. Generally, naive subsets came out with larger estimated richness than memory subsets.

There are a few counts of this clone. The antigen remains unidentified. Repertoires were generated with immunoSEQ multiplex PCR, while TCRdb's copy carries only in-frame clones and drops some. Of roughly 320,000 clones in the sample, over 75% are singletons; the top ten hold around 15%. CDR1 is SGHAT, CDR2 FQNNGV, per germline. Trimming removed 5 bases at V and 2 bases at J, with 9 bases between. The CDR3 is 13 amino acids. This chain uses TRBV11-2 with TRBJ1-2; D is unclear. The receptor's source is a man aged 18 to 29 in good health. The material sequenced was memory CD8+ T cells sorted from blood. Subset denoted: CD45RO+ cells pooled with CCR7-negative TemRA cells. This CDR3 is CASSRDGNYGYTF. CDR3 coding DNA: TGTGCCAGCAGCCGAGACGGAAACTATGGCTACACCTTC. The full variable domain, rest sourced from reference TRBV11-2 and TRBJ1-2, is EAGVAQSPRYKIIEKRQSVAFWCNPISGHATLYWYQQILGQGPKLLIQFQNNGVVDDSQLPKDRFSAERLKGVDSTLKIQPAKLEDSAVYLCASSRDGNYGYTFGSGTRLTVV.